This entry is about one T cell receptor beta chain. Libraries were prepared by immunoSEQ multiplex PCR; TCRdb keeps only in-frame clonotypes and omits some of them. This table holds 100,000 to 150,000 clones, around 86% found once. These data are taken from a study of cytomegalovirus exposure and HLA in healthy donors. The CDR3 consists of 16 residues. Germline CDR1 WNHNN, CDR2 SYGVQD (reference sequence). The V and J ends lost 0 bases and 1 base, in that order; junction bases with no gene match: 4. The J gene is TRBJ2-3, the V gene TRBV10-1; 7 bases map to TRBD2. The specimen sequenced was PBMCs. The TCR comes from a woman between 18 and 30 years old in good health and CMV-seronegative. The CDR3 DNA is TGCGCCAGCAGTGAGTCGAGCGGGGCGGGCACAGATACGCAGTATTTT. This encodes CASSESSGAGTDTQYF.